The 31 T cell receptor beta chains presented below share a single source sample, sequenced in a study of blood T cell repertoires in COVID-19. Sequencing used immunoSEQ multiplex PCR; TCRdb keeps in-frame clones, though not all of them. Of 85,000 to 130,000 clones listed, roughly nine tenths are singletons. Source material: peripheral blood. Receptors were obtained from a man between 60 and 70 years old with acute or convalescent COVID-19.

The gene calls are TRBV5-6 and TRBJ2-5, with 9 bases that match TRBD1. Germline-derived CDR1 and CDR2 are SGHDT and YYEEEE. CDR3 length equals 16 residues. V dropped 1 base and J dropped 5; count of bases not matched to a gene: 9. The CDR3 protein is CASSLSGQGLGETQYF. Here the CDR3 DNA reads TGTGCCAGCAGCTTGTCCGGACAGGGGTTAGGGGAGACCCAGTACTTC.

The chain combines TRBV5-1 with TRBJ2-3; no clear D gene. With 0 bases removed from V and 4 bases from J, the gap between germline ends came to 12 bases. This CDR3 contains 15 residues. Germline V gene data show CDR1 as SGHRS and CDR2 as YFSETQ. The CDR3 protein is CASSLGSTGADTQYF. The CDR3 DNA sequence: TGCGCCAGCAGCTTGGGTAGTACGGGTGCAGATACGCAGTATTTT.

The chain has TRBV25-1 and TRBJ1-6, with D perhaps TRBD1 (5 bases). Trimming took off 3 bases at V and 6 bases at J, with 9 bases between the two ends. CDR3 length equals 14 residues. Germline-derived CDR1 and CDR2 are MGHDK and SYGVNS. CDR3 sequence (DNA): TGTGCCAGCAGTGACCCCGGGGGTAATTCACCCCTCCACTTT. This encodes CASSDPGGNSPLHF.

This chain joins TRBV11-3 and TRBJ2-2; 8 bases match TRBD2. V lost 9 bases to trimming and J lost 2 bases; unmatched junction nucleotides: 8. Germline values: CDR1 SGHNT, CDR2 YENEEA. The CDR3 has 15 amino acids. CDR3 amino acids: CASINRGGNTGELFF. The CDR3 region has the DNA TGTGCCAGTATCAACCGGGGGGGAAACACCGGGGAGCTGTTTTTT.

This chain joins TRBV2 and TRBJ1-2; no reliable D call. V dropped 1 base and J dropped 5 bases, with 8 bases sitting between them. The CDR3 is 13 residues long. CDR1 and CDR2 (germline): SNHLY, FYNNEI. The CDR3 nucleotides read TGTGCCAGCAGTGAAGGCCCAGGATATGGCTACACCTTC. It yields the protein CASSEGPGYGYTF.

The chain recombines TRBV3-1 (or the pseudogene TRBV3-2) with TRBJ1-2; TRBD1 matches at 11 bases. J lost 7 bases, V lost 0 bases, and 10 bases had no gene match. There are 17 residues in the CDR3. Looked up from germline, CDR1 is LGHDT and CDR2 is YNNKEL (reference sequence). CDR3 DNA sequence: TGTGCCAGCAGCCAAGAGGGACAGGGGGGTATTGCGAGTGGCTACACCTTC. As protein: CASSQEGQGGIASGYTF.

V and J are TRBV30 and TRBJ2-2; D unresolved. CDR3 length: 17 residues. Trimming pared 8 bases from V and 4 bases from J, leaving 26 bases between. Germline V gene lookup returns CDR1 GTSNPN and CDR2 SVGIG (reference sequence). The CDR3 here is CARAVPRIGVGTGELFF. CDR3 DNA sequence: TGTGCCCGCGCCGTCCCCCGCATAGGAGTGGGCACCGGGGAGCTGTTTTTT.

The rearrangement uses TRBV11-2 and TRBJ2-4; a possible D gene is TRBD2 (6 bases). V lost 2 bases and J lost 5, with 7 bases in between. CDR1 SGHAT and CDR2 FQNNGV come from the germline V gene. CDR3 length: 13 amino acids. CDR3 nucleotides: TGTGCCAGCAGCTTACCGGGGGAAAACATTCAGTACTTC. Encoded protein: CASSLPGENIQYF.

CDR3 sequence reads: CASSVDRGHEKLFF. The CDR3 nucleotides are TGTGCCAGCAGCGTAGACAGGGGTCATGAAAAACTGTTTTTT. J is TRBJ1-4 and V is TRBV9; 7 nucleotides agree with TRBD1. CDR1 is SGDLS, CDR2 YYNGEE, per germline. The V gene end was trimmed by 0 bases and the J gene end by 6 bases; junction bases not matched to a gene: 2. The CDR3 consists of 14 residues.

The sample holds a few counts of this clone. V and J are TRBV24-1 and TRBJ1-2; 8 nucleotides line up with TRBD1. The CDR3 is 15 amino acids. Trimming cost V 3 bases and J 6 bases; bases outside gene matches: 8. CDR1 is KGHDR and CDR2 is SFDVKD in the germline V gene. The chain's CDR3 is CATSDPGQDLNGYTF. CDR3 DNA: TGTGCCACCAGTGATCCGGGACAGGACCTTAATGGCTACACCTTC.

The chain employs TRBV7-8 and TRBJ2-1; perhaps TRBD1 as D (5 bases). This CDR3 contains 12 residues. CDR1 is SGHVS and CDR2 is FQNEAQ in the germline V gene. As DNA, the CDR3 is TGTGCGGCAGGGAACGCCTACAATGAGCAGTTCTTC. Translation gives CAAGNAYNEQFF.

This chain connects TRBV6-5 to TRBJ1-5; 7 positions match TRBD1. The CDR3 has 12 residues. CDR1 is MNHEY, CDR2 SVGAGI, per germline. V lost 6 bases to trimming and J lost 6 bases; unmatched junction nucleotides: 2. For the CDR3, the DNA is TGTGCCAGCAGCAACAGGGGTCAGCCCCAGCATTTT. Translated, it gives CASSNRGQPQHF.

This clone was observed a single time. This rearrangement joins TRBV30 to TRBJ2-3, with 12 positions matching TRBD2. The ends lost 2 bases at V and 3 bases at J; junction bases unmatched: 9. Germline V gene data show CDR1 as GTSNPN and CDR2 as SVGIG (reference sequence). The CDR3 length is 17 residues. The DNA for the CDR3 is TGTGCCTGGAGTTCTCTAGCGGGAGGGTTTAGGACAGATACGCAGTATTTT. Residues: CAWSSLAGGFRTDTQYF.

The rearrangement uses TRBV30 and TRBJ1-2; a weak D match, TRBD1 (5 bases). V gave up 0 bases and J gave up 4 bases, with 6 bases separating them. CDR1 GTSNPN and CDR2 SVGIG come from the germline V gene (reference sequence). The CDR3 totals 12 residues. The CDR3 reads CAWSVQAYGYTF. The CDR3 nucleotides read TGTGCCTGGAGTGTACAGGCCTATGGCTACACCTTC. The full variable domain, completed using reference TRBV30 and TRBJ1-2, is SQTIHQWPATLVQPVGSPLSLECTVEGTSNPNLYWYRQAAGRGLQLLFYSVGIGQISSEVPQNLSASRPQDRQFILSSKKLLLSDSGFYLCAWSVQAYGYTFGSGTRLTVV.

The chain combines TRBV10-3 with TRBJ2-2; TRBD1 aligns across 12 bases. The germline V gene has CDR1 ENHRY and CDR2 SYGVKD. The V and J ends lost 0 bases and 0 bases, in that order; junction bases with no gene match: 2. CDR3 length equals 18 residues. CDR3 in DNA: TGTGCCATCAGTGAGTCGGGACAGGGGGCCGCGAACACCGGGGAGCTGTTTTTT. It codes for CAISESGQGAANTGELFF.

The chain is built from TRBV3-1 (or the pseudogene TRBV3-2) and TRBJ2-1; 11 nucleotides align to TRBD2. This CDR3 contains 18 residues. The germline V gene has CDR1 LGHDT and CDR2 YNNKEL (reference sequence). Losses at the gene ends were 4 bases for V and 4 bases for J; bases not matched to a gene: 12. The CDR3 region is CASSLAALAGASYNEQFF. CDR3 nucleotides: TGTGCCAGCAGCCTAGCGGCACTAGCGGGAGCTAGTTACAATGAGCAGTTCTTC.

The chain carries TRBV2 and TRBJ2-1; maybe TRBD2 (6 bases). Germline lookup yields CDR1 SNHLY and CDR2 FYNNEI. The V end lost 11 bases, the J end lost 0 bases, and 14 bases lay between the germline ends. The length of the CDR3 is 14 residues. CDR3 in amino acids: CAALRGSSYNEQFF. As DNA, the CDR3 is TGTGCCGCCCTGCGGGGATCCTCCTACAATGAGCAGTTCTTC.

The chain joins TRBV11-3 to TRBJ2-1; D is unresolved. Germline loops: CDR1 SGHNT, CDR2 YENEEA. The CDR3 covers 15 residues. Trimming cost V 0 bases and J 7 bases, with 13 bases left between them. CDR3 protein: CASSLDWAVVNEQFF. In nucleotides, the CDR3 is TGTGCCAGCAGCTTAGATTGGGCCGTAGTGAATGAGCAGTTCTTC.

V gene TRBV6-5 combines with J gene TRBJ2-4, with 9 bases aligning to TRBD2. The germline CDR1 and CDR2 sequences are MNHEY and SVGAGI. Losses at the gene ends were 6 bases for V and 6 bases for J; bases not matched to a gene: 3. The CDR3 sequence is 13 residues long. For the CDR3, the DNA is TGTGCCAGCAGAGGGACTAGCAGAAACATTCAGTACTTC. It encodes CASRGTSRNIQYF.

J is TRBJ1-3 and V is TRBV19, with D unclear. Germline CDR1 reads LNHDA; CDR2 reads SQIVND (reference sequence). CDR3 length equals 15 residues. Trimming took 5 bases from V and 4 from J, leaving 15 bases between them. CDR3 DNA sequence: TGTGCCAGTAGTTTCCCGAGGGTGTACGGAAACACCATATATTTT. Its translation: CASSFPRVYGNTIYF.

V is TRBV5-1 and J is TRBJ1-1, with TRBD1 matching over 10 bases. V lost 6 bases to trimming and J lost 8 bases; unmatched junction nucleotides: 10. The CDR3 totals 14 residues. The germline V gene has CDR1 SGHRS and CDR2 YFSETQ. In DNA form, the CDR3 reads TGCGCCAGCACCTGGGGATCGACAGGGGGCGAAGCTTTCTTT. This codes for CASTWGSTGGEAFF.

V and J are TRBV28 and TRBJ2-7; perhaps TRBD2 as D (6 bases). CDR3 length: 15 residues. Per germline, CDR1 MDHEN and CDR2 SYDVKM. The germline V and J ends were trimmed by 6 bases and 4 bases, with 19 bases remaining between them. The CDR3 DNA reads TGTGCCAGCAGCCCAGGGTGGCGACTAGGATACGAGCAGTACTTC. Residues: CASSPGWRLGYEQYF.

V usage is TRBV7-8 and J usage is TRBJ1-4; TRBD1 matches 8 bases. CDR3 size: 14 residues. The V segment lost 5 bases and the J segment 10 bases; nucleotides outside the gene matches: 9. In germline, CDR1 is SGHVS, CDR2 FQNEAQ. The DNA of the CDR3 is TGTGCCAGCAGCCGACAGGGGCCGGAAGGAAAACTGTTTTTT. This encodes CASSRQGPEGKLFF.

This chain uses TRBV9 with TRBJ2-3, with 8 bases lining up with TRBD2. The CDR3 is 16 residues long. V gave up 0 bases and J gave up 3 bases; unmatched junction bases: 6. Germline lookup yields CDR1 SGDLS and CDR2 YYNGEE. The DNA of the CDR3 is TGTGCCAGCAGCGTAGACCGAGCGGGGGAGACAGATACGCAGTATTTT. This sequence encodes CASSVDRAGETDTQYF.

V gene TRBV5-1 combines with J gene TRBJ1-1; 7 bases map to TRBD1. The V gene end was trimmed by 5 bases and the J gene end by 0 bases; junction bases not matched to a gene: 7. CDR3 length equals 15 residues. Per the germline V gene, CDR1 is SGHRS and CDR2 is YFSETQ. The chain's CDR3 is CASRLRGQMNTEAFF. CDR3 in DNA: TGCGCCAGCAGGCTCCGGGGACAGATGAACACTGAAGCTTTCTTT.

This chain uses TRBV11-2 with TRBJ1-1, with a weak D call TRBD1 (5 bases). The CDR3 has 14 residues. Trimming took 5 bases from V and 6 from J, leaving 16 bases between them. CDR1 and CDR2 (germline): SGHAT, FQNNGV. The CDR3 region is CASSLLPEGPEAFF. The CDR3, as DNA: TGTGCCAGCAGCCTCCTCCCGGAGGGGCCTGAAGCTTTCTTT.

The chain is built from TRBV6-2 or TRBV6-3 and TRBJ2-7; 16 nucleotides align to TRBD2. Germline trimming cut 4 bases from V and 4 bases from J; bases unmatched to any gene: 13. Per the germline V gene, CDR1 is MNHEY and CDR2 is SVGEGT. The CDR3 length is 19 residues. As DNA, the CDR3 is TGTGCCAGCAGTTCCGTCCCGGGACTAGCGGGAGGGCCTAGATACGAGCAGTACGTC. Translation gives CASSSVPGLAGGPRYEQYV.

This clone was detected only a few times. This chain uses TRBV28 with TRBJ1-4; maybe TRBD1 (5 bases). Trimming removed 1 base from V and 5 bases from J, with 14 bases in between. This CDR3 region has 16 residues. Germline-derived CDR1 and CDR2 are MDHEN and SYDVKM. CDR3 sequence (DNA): TGTGCCAGCAGTTTATATAGGGGAGGGTTGAATGAAAAACTGTTTTTT. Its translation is CASSLYRGGLNEKLFF.

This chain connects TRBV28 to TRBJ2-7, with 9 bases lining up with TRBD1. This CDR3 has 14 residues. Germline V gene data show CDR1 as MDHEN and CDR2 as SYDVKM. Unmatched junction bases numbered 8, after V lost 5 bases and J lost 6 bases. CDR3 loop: CASSPRTGVGEQYF. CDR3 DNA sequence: TGTGCCAGCAGTCCGCGGACAGGGGTTGGCGAGCAGTACTTC. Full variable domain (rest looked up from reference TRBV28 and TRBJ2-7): DVKVTQSSRYLVKRTGEKVFLECVQDMDHENMFWYRQDPGLGLRLIYFSYDVKMKEKGDIPEGYSVSREKKERFSLILESASTNQTSMYLCASSPRTGVGEQYFGPGTRLTVT.

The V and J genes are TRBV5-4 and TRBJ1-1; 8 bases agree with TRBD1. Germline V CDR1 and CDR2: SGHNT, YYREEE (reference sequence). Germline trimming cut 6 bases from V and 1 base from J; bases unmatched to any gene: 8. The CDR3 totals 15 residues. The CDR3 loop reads CASMRGTGWNTEAFF. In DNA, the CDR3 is TGTGCCAGCATGAGGGGGACAGGCTGGAACACTGAAGCTTTCTTT.

The CDR3 protein is CASSLSTSGANEQFF. The CDR3 nucleotides read TGTGCCAGCAGCTTGTCGACTAGCGGGGCGAATGAGCAGTTCTTC. V and J are TRBV7-3 and TRBJ2-1, with 11 nucleotides matching TRBD2. The CDR3 has 15 amino acids. V shed 3 bases, J shed 7 bases, and the junction held 5 bases outside the gene matches. The germline V gene has CDR1 SGHTA and CDR2 FQGTGA. The full variable domain, its missing parts supplied by reference TRBV7-3 and TRBJ2-1, is GAGVSQTPSNKVTEKGKYVELRCDPISGHTALYWYRQSLGQGPEFLIYFQGTGAADDSGLPNDRFFAVRPEGSVSTLKIQRTERGDSAVYLCASSLSTSGANEQFFGPGTRLTVL.